This TCR beta chain appears in the sequencing data of a study of cytomegalovirus exposure and HLA in healthy donors. The donors were in the 120-subject validation cohort, distinct from the roughly 700-subject first cohort. TCRdb keeps only in-frame clones here, not all; method: immunoSEQ multiplex PCR. The table lists 150,000 to 200,000 clones, about 82% of them singletons, with more than 1.2% in the top ten. A single count supports this clone. The clonotype was recovered from a woman between 18 and 30 years old in good health and CMV-seronegative. Sequenced material: PBMCs.

CDR3 protein: CASSLWTGLGETQYF. CDR3 sequence (DNA): TGCGCCAGCAGCCTATGGACAGGCCTGGGGGAGACCCAGTACTTC. The chain combines TRBV5-1 with TRBJ2-5, with 7 nucleotides matching TRBD1. This CDR3 contains 15 residues. V shed 4 bases and J 5 bases; nucleotides not matched to a gene: 11. Germline lookup yields CDR1 SGHRS and CDR2 YFSETQ. The whole variable domain, filled in from reference TRBV5-1 and TRBJ2-5, reads KAGVTQTPRYLIKTRGQQVTLSCSPISGHRSVSWYQQTPGQGLQFLFEYFSETQRNKGNFPGRFSGRQFSNSRSEMNVSTLELGDSALYLCASSLWTGLGETQYFGPGTRLLVL.